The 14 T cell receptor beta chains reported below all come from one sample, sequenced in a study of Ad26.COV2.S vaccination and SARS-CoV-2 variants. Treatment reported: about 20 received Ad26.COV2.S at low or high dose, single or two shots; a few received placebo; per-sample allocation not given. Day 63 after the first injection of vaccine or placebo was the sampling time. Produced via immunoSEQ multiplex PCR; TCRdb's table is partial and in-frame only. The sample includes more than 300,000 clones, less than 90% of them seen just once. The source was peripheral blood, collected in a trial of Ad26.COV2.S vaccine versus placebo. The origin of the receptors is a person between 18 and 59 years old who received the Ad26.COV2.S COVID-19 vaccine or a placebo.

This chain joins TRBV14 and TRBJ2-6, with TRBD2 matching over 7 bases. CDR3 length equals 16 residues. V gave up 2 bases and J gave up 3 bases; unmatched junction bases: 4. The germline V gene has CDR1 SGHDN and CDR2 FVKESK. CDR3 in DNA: TGTGCCAGCAGCCAATATGGGGGGGATGGGGCCAACGTCCTGACTTTC. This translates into CASSQYGGDGANVLTF.

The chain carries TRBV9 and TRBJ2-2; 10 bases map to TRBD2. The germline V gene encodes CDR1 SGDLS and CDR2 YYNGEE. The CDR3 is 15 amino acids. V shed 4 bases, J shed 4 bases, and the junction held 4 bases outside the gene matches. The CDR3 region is CASSFSGGSTGELFF. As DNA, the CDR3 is TGTGCCAGCAGCTTTAGCGGGGGGAGCACCGGGGAGCTGTTTTTT.

This chain's CDR3 is CASSRTATYEQYF. CDR3 in DNA: TGTGCCAGCAGCCGGACAGCAACCTACGAGCAGTACTTC. The chain couples TRBV9 to TRBJ2-7; weak D call: TRBD1 (6 bases). Germline V gene data show CDR1 as SGDLS and CDR2 as YYNGEE. V dropped 4 bases and J dropped 2 bases, with 10 bases sitting between them. This CDR3 contains 13 residues.

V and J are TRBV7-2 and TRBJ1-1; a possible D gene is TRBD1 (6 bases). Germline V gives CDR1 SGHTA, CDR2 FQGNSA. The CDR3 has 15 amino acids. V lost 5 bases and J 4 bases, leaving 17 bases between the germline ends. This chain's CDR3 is CASSLVGGKGTEAFF. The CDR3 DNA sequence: TGTGCCAGCAGCCTCGTGGGGGGCAAGGGCACTGAAGCTTTCTTT.

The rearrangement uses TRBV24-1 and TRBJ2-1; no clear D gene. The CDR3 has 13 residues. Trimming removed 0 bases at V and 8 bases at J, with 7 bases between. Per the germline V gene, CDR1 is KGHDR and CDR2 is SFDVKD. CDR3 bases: TGTGCCACCAGTGATTTGTTGTGGGATGAGCAGTTCTTC. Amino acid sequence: CATSDLLWDEQFF.

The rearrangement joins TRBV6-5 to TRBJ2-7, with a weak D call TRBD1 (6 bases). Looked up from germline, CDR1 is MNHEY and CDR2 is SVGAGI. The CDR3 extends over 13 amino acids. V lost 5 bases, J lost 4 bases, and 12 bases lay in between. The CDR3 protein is CASSSRDKYEQYF. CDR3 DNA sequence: TGTGCCAGCAGTAGCCGGGACAAGTACGAGCAGTACTTC.

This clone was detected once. CDR3 amino acids: CASSLAFTEAFF. CDR3 nucleotides: TGTGCCAGCAGTTTAGCGTTCACTGAAGCTTTCTTT. This chain joins TRBV12-3 or TRBV12-4 and TRBJ1-1; no definite D call. The germline V and J ends were trimmed by 0 bases and 4 bases, with 3 bases remaining between them. The CDR3 has 12 amino acids.

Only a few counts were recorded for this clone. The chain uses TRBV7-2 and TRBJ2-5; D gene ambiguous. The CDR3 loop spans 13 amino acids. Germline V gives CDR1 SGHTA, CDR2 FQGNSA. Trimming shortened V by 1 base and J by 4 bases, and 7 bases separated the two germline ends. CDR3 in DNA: TGTGCCAGCAGCTTAGGATCTGGAGAGACCCAGTACTTC. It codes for CASSLGSGETQYF.

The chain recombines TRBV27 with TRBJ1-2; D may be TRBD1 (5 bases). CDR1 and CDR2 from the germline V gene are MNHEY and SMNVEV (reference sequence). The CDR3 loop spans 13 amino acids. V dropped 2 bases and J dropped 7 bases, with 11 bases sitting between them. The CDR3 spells CASSLRDGAGYTF. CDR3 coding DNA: TGTGCCAGCAGTTTAAGAGACGGGGCTGGCTACACCTTC.

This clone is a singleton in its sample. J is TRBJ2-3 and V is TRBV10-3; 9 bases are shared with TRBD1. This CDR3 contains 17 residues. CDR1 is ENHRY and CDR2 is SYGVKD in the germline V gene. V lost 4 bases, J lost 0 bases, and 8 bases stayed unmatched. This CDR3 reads CAISVSGTGPSTDTQYF. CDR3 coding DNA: TGTGCCATCAGTGTCTCTGGGACAGGGCCGAGCACAGATACGCAGTATTTT.

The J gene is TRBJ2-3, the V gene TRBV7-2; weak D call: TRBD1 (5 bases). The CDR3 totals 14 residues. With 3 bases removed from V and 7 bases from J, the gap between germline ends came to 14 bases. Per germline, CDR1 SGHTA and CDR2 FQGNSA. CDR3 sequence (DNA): TGTGCCAGCAGCTTCAAGACAGACGGTCATACGCAGTATTTT. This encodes CASSFKTDGHTQYF. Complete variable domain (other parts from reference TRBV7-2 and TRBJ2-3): GAGVSQSPSNKVTEKGKDVELRCDPISGHTALYWYRQSLGQGLEFLIYFQGNSAPDKSGLPSDRFSAERTGGSVSTLTIQRTQQEDSAVYLCASSFKTDGHTQYFGPGTRLTVL.

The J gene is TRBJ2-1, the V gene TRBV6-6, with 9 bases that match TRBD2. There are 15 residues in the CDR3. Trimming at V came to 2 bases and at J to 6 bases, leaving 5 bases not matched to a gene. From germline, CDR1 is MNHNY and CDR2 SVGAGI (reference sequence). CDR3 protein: CASSYVASGANEQFF. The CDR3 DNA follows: TGTGCCAGCAGTTACGTTGCTAGCGGGGCCAATGAGCAGTTCTTC.

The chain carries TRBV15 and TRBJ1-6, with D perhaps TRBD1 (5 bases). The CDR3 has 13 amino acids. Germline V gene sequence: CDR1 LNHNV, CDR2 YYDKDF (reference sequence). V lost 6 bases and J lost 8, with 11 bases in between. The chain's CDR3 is CATSGQGDSPLHF. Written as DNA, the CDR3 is TGTGCCACCAGTGGGCAGGGAGATTCACCCCTCCACTTT.

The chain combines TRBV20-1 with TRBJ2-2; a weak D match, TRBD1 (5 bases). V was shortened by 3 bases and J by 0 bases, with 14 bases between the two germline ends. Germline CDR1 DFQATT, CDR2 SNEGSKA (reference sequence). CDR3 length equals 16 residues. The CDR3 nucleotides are TGCAGTGCTAGTGACAGCATGGGGTCGAACACCGGGGAGCTGTTTTTT. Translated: CSASDSMGSNTGELFF.